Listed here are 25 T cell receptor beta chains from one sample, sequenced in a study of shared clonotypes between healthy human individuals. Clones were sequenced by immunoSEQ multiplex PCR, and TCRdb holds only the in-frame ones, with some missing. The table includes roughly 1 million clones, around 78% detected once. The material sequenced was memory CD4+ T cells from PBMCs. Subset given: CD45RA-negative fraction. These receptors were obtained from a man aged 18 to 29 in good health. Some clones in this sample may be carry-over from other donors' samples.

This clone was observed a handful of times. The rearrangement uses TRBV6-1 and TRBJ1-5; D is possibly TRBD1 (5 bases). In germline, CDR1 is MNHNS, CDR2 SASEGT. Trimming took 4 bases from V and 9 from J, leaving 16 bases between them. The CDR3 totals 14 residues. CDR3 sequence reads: CASSGSGLIRPQHF. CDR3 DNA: TGTGCCAGCAGTGGTTCAGGGCTCATAAGGCCCCAGCATTTT.

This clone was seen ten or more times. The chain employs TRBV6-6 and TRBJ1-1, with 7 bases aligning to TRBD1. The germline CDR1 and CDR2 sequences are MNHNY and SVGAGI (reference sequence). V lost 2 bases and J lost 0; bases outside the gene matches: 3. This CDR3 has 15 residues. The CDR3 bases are TGTGCCAGCAGTTACCTGGACAGGCTGAACACTGAAGCTTTCTTT. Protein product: CASSYLDRLNTEAFF.

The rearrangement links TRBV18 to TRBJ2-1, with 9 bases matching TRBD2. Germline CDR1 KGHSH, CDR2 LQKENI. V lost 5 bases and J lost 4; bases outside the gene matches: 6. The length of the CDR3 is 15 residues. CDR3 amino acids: CASSNATSGYNEQFF. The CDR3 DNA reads TGTGCCAGCTCAAATGCGACTAGCGGATACAATGAGCAGTTCTTC.

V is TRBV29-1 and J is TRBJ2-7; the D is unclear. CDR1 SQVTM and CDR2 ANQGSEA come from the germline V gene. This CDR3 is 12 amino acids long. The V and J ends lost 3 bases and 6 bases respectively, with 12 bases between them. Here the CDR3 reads CSVENDAAEQYF. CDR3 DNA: TGCAGCGTTGAGAACGATGCAGCCGAGCAGTACTTC.

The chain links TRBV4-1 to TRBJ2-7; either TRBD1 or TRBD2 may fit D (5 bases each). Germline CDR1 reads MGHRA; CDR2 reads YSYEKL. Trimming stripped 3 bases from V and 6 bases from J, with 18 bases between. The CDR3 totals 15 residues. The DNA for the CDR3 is TGCGCCAGCAGCCACCTCTATGAGGGGACGGGCGAGCAGTACTTC. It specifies CASSHLYEGTGEQYF.

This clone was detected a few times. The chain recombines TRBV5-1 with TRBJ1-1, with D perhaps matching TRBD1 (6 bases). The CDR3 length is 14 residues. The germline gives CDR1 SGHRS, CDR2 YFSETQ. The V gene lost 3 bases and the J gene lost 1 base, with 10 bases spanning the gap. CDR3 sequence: CASSSDSQNTEAFF. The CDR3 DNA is TGCGCCAGCAGCTCGGACAGTCAGAACACTGAAGCTTTCTTT. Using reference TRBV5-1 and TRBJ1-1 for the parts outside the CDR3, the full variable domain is KAGVTQTPRYLIKTRGQQVTLSCSPISGHRSVSWYQQTPGQGLQFLFEYFSETQRNKGNFPGRFSGRQFSNSRSEMNVSTLELGDSALYLCASSSDSQNTEAFFGQGTRLTVV.

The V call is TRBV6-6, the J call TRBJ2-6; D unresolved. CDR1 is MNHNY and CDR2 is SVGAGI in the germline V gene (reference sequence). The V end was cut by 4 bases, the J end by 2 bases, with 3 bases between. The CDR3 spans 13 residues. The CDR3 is CASSLPGANVLTF. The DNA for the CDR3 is TGTGCCAGCAGTTTACCTGGGGCCAACGTCCTGACTTTC.

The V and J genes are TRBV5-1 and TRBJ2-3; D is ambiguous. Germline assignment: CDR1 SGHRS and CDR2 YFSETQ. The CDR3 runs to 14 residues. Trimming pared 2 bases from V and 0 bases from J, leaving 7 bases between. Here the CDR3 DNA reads TGCGCCAGCAGCTTACGGACCAGCACAGATACGCAGTATTTT. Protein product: CASSLRTSTDTQYF.

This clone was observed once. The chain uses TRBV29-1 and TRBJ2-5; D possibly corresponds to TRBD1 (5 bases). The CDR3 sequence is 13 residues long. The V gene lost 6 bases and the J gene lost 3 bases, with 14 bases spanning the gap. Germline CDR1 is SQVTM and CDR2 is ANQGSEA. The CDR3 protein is CSVALRQKETQYF. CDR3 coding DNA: TGCAGCGTCGCCCTACGACAGAAAGAGACCCAGTACTTC.

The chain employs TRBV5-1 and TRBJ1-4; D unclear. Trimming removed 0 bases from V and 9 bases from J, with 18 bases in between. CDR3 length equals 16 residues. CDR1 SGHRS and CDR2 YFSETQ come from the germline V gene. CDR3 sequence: CASSLDFEGSWKKLFF. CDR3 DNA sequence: TGCGCCAGCAGCTTGGATTTCGAGGGCAGCTGGAAAAAACTGTTTTTT.

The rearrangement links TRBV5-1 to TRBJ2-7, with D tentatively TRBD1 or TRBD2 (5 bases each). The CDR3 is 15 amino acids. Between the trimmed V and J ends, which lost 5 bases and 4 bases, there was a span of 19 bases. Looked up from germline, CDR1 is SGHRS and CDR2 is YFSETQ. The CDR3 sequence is CASRDGRGPSYEQYF. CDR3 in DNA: TGCGCCAGCAGAGACGGTCGGGGACCGTCGTACGAGCAGTACTTC.

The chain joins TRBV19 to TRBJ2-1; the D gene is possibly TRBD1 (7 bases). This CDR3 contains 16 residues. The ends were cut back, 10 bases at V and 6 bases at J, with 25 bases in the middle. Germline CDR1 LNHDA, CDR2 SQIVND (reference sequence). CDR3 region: CATNRGWIAAGNEQFF. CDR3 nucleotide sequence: TGTGCCACCAACAGGGGTTGGATAGCAGCGGGCAATGAGCAGTTCTTC.

The DNA for the CDR3 is TGTGCCAGTAGCCCAGGGGGGGTTATTGGTCAGCCCCAGCATTTT. Translation gives CASSPGGVIGQPQHF. V gene TRBV19 combines with J gene TRBJ1-5, with 7 bases aligning to TRBD1. This CDR3 region has 15 residues. After removal of 6 bases from V and 6 bases from J, the junction contained 11 bases not matched to a gene. Germline V gene sequence: CDR1 LNHDA, CDR2 SQIVND (reference sequence).

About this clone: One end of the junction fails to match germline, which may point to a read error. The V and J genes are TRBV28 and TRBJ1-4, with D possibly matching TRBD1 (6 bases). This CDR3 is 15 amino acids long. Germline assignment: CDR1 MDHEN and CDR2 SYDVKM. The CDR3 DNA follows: TGTGCCAGCAGTTCATTGAAGGGGGGTCCCAAAAGTATGCTTTTT. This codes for CASSSLKGGPKSMLF.

CDR3 coding DNA: TGTGCCAGCACCCCACGAGAGGGGCCCCATTATGGCTACACCTTC. Residues: CASTPREGPHYGYTF. This chain uses TRBV6-1 with TRBJ1-2, with D perhaps TRBD1 (5 bases). V was trimmed by 7 bases and J by 5 bases, leaving 20 bases between them. The CDR3 runs 15 residues. The germline gives CDR1 MNHNS, CDR2 SASEGT.

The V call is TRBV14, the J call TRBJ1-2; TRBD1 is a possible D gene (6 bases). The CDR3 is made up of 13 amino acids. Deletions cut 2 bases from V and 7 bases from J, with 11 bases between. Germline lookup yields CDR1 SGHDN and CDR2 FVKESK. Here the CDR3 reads CASSQRRGGGYTF. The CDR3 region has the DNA TGTGCCAGCAGCCAAAGGAGGGGGGGTGGCTACACCTTC.

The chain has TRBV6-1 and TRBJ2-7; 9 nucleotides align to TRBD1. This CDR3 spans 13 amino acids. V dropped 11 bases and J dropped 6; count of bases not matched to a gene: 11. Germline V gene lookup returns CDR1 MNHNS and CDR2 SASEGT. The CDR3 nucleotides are TGTGCCTGCAAACGGACAGGGGTGGGCGAGCAGTACTTC. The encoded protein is CACKRTGVGEQYF.

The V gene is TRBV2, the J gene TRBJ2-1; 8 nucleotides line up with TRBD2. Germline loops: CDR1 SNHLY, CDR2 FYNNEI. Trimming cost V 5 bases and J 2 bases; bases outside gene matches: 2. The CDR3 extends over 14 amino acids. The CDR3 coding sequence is TGTGCCAGCAGTCGGGAGGGCCCCTACAATGAGCAGTTCTTC. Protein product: CASSREGPYNEQFF.

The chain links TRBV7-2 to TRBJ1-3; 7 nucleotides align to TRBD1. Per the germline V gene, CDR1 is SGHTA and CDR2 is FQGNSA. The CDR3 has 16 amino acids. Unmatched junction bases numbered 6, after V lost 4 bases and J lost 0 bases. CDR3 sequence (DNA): TGTGCCAGCAGCTCCTCGGACAGGCACTCTGGAAACACCATATATTTT. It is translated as CASSSSDRHSGNTIYF.

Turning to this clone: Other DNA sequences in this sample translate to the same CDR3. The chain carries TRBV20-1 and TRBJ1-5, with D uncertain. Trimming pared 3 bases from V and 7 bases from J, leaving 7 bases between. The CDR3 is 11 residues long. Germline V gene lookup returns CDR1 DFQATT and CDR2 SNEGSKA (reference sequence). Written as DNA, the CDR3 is TGCAGTGCTAGCGGCGGACAGCCCCAGCATTTT. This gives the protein CSASGGQPQHF.

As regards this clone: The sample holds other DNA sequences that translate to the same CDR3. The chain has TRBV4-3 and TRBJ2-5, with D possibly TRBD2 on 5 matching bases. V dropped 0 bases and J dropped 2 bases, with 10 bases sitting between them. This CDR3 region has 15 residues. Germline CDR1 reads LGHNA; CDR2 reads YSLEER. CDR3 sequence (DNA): TGCGCCAGCAGCCAAGATGCGAGCGGTCAAGAGACCCAGTACTTC. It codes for CASSQDASGQETQYF.

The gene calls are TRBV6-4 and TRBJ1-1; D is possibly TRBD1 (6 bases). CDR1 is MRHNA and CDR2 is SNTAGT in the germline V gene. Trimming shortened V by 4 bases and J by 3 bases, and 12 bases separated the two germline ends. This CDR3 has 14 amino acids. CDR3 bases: TGTGCCAGCAGTGTTTCTTCAGGGGACACTGAAGCTTTCTTT. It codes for CASSVSSGDTEAFF.

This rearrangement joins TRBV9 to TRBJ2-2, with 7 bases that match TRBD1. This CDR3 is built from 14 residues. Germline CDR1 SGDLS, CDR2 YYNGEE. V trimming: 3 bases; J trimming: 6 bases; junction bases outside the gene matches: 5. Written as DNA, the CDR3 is TGTGCCAGCAGCGCAACGCAGGGGGCCGGGGAGCTGTTTTTT. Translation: CASSATQGAGELFF.

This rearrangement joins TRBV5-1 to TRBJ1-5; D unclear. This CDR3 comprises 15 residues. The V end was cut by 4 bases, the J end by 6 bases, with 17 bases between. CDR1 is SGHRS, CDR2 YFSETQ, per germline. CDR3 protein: CASSRTGERGQPQHF. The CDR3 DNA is TGCGCCAGCAGCAGGACCGGAGAGCGGGGTCAGCCCCAGCATTTT. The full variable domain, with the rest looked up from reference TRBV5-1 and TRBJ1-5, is KAGVTQTPRYLIKTRGQQVTLSCSPISGHRSVSWYQQTPGQGLQFLFEYFSETQRNKGNFPGRFSGRQFSNSRSEMNVSTLELGDSALYLCASSRTGERGQPQHFGDGTRLSIL.

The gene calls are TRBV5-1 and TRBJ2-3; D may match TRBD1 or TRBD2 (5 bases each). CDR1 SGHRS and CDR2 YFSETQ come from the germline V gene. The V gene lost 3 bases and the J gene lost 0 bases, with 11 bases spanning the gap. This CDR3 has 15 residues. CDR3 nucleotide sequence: TGCGCCAGCAGCTCCTACGGGACCAGCACAGATACGCAGTATTTT. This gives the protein CASSSYGTSTDTQYF.